This record looks at one TCR beta chain sequence and its context. Its antigen is still unknown. The data were obtained in a study of T cell responses to AZD1222 COVID-19 vaccine. General observations from the study: Mostly white British, mostly female donors; authors suggested clonal diversity may be underestimated. Reports indicate that nearly half of spike-specific TCRs are directed at unmutated variant regions. There were repertoire samples only from the period after the peak T cell response. Vaccine-associated CD4 TCRs ranged over spike, dominating at 160-218 and 743-854.

This CDR3 comprises 12 residues. Per the germline V gene, CDR1 is MGHDK and CDR2 is SYGVNS. With 7 bases removed from V and 4 bases from J, the gap between germline ends came to 9 bases. Clones were read by immunoSEQ multiplex PCR, and TCRdb kept only the in-frame ones, dropping some. The table shows about 93,000 clones, with approximately 86% occurring only once. The TCR originated in an adult in good health. The starting material was peripheral blood, obtained on day 0 of AZD1222 vaccination. J is TRBJ2-3 and V is TRBV25-1, with D possibly TRBD1 on 7 matching bases. CDR3 sequence reads: CASTGGPDTQYF. The CDR3 bases are TGTGCCAGCACAGGGGGGCCAGATACGCAGTATTTT.